This T cell receptor (beta chain) was sequenced in a study of shared clonotypes between healthy human individuals. Study outcomes and limitations: It was the non-shared clonotypes that had lower generation probabilities than clonotypes shared by all four donors.

Several immunoSEQ plates received, in even portions, the genomic DNA of each subset. Profiling relied on immunoSEQ multiplex PCR, and the TCRdb table lists in-frame clones only, not all of them. This table holds some 690,000 clones, around 90% found once. A remark on this clone: What it binds is not known.

The germline V gene encodes CDR1 MGHRA and CDR2 YSYEKL. Between the trimmed V and J ends, which lost 0 bases and 2 bases, there was a span of 11 bases. There are 16 residues in the CDR3. This chain joins TRBV4-1 and TRBJ1-5; D is undetermined. Sequencing used memory CD8+ T cells from PBMCs. Subset of the sample: CD45RO+ cells pooled with CCR7-negative TemRA cells. The clonotype was recovered from a man aged 18 to 30 in good health. Some clones in this sample may be carry-over from other donors' samples. CDR3 sequence reads: CASSQDIRMGNQPQHF. In nucleotides, the CDR3 is TGCGCCAGCAGCCAAGATATACGCATGGGCAATCAGCCCCAGCATTTT.